Each of the 10 T cell receptor beta chains below was sequenced from the same sample in a study of identical twins. MiXCR was run by TCRdb on the 5' RACE reads, yielding one entry per CDR3 protein. The table includes hundreds of thousands of distinct CDR3 sequences, roughly an eighth detected once. These data also featured in a second study, about yellow fever vaccine responses in identical twins.

Material for sequencing was CD8+ T cells sorted from blood. Receptors were obtained from a woman aged 18-35 years in good health.

This clonotype was found a few times. The chain joins TRBV15 to TRBJ1-4; 7 bases map to TRBD1. This CDR3 has 14 amino acids. Germline CDR1 is LNHNV and CDR2 is YYDKDF (reference sequence). Germline trimming cut 8 bases from V and 7 bases from J; bases unmatched to any gene: 10. CDR3 sequence (DNA): TGTGCCACCGCCGCCGGGACAGCACTTGAAAAACTGTTTTTT. This gives the protein CATAAGTALEKLFF. Using reference TRBV15 and TRBJ1-4 for the parts outside the CDR3, the full variable domain is DAMVIQNPRYQVTQFGKPVTLSCSQTLNHNVMYWYQQKSSQAPKLLFHYYDKDFNNEADTPDNFQSRRPNTSFCFLDIRSPGLGDTAMYLCATAAGTALEKLFFGSGTQLSVL.

The chain joins TRBV9 to TRBJ2-3; 12 bases fit TRBD2. The CDR3 totals 13 residues. Germline V gene sequence: CDR1 SGDLS, CDR2 YYNGEE. Germline trimming cut 4 bases from V and 9 bases from J; bases unmatched to any gene: 3. This CDR3 is CASSTTSGRTQYF. DNA for the CDR3: TGTGCCAGCAGCACGACTAGCGGGAGAACGCAGTATTTT.

This clonotype was counted ten times or more. This chain connects TRBV5-1 to TRBJ2-1; 7 bases match TRBD1. The V gene end was trimmed by 6 bases and the J gene end by 4 bases; junction bases not matched to a gene: 4. Germline values: CDR1 SGHRS, CDR2 YFSETQ. This CDR3 contains 13 residues. DNA of the CDR3: TGCGCCAGCATGGGGACAGTTTACAATGAGCAGTTCTTC. Residues: CASMGTVYNEQFF.

The J gene is TRBJ2-1, the V gene TRBV20-1; weak D call: TRBD1 (5 bases). Trimming took off 6 bases at V and 12 bases at J, with 15 bases between the two ends. CDR3 size: 11 residues. The germline V gene encodes CDR1 DFQATT and CDR2 SNEGSKA (reference sequence). The CDR3 coding sequence is TGCAGTGCCCCGACTCTTGGGGCGCAGTTCTTC. It is translated as CSAPTLGAQFF.

This clonotype was counted only a few times. V is TRBV6-1 and J is TRBJ2-4; no definite D call. In germline, CDR1 is MNHNS, CDR2 SASEGT. Trimming pared 2 bases from V and 0 bases from J, leaving 11 bases between. The CDR3 has 16 residues. The CDR3 here is CASSESAGLAKNIQYF. For the CDR3, the DNA is TGTGCCAGCAGTGAAAGCGCAGGCCTAGCCAAAAACATTCAGTACTTC.

The gene calls are TRBV6-1 and TRBJ1-1; D remains unclear. The germline V and J ends were trimmed by 5 bases and 1 base, with 11 bases remaining between them. The germline V gene has CDR1 MNHNS and CDR2 SASEGT. The CDR3 runs 14 residues. This CDR3 reads CASSTRQTNTEAFF. Written as DNA, the CDR3 is TGTGCCAGCAGTACGAGACAAACGAACACTGAAGCTTTCTTT.

There are many counts of this clonotype. The V call is TRBV15, the J call TRBJ2-3; D uncertain. V gave up 0 bases and J gave up 6 bases, with 10 bases separating them. The CDR3 contains 14 residues. Germline-derived CDR1 and CDR2 are LNHNV and YYDKDF (reference sequence). Here the CDR3 reads CATSRDHSADTQYF. In DNA form, the CDR3 reads TGTGCCACCAGCAGAGATCACAGTGCCGATACGCAGTATTTT.

The gene calls are TRBV24-1 and TRBJ2-1; the D is unclear. The CDR3 has 14 residues. CDR1 is KGHDR, CDR2 SFDVKD, per germline. Trimming removed 5 bases from V and 0 bases from J, with 7 bases in between. CDR3 region: CATSGGSSYNEQFF. The CDR3 bases are TGTGCCACCAGTGGGGGAAGCTCCTACAATGAGCAGTTCTTC.

A few counts support this clonotype. This chain connects TRBV3-1 to TRBJ2-5, with 8 bases aligning to TRBD2. The CDR3 contains 18 residues. CDR1 is LGHDT, CDR2 YNNKEL, per germline (reference sequence). V was clipped by 4 bases and J by 2 bases; unmatched bases: 15. The CDR3 here is CASSPAPGRLAYQETQYF. In nucleotides, the CDR3 is TGTGCCAGCAGCCCCGCTCCTGGACGACTAGCGTATCAAGAGACCCAGTACTTC.

This clonotype appeared many times. The chain employs TRBV29-1 and TRBJ2-2; tentative D call: TRBD2 (6 bases). Trimming took off 4 bases at V and 2 bases at J, with 8 bases between the two ends. The germline V gene has CDR1 SQVTM and CDR2 ANQGSEA. CDR3 length: 13 amino acids. CDR3 region: CSVVEGNTGELFF. The CDR3 DNA is TGCAGCGTTGTGGAGGGCAACACCGGGGAGCTGTTTTTT.